These 24 T cell receptor beta chains share one sample of origin, sequenced in a study of T-cell memory formation after mild COVID-19. TCRdb recomputed calls from the 5' RACE reads with MiXCR, one row per CDR3 protein. Seen here are just under 550,000 distinct CDR3 sequences, 20% observed once, and the top ten hold around 12%. The sequenced sample consisted of PBMCs or a T cell subset sorted from them (not recorded which). The receptors derive from an adult woman who had mild COVID-19 (a few samples of this study predate the infection). Cell type and time point are not known.

The rearrangement joins TRBV7-2 to TRBJ2-1; D gene uncertain. The CDR3 contains 12 residues. Germline CDR1 reads SGHTA; CDR2 reads FQGNSA. Trimming removed 4 bases at V and 9 bases at J, with 10 bases between. The CDR3 loop reads CASSSRWGEQFF. The CDR3 nucleotides are TGTGCCAGCAGCTCCCGCTGGGGTGAGCAGTTCTTC.

There are a few counts of this clonotype. The V gene is TRBV20-1, the J gene TRBJ2-1; D gene uncertain. V dropped 5 bases and J dropped 0 bases, with 8 bases sitting between them. Germline V CDR1 and CDR2: DFQATT, SNEGSKA (reference sequence). The CDR3 has 13 amino acids. The DNA for the CDR3 is TGCAGTGCTCCAGTTCACTCCTACAATGAGCAGTTCTTC. It is translated as CSAPVHSYNEQFF.

This chain links TRBV5-1 with TRBJ2-3, with D perhaps being TRBD1 or TRBD2 (5 bases each). CDR3 length equals 17 residues. V was pared by 2 bases and J by 0 bases, with 16 bases between. From germline, CDR1 is SGHRS and CDR2 YFSETQ. In DNA, the CDR3 is TGCGCCAGCAGCTTTGCCCCCCGGGGCCCTAGCACAGATACGCAGTATTTT. Protein: CASSFAPRGPSTDTQYF. Using reference TRBV5-1 and TRBJ2-3 for the parts outside the CDR3, the full variable domain is KAGVTQTPRYLIKTRGQQVTLSCSPISGHRSVSWYQQTPGQGLQFLFEYFSETQRNKGNFPGRFSGRQFSNSRSEMNVSTLELGDSALYLCASSFAPRGPSTDTQYFGPGTRLTVL.

The gene calls are TRBV7-9 and TRBJ1-2; D remains unclear. Trimming removed 2 bases at V and 8 bases at J, with 9 bases between. From germline, CDR1 is SEHNR and CDR2 FQNEAQ (reference sequence). The CDR3 runs 12 residues. CDR3 in amino acids: CASSLRSRGYTF. Here the CDR3 DNA reads TGTGCCAGCAGCTTAAGGAGCAGGGGCTACACCTTC.

This clonotype was seen more than once but under ten times. The chain joins TRBV11-2 to TRBJ2-7; D ambiguous. There are 17 residues in the CDR3. Trimming left V 5 bases short and J 3 bases short, with 23 bases between. CDR1 and CDR2 from the germline V gene are SGHAT and FQNNGV. CDR3 in DNA: TGTGCCAGCAGCCCCCGACCGATAGGCGCGCAGGTCTACGAGCAGTACTTC. This gives the protein CASSPRPIGAQVYEQYF.

The chain uses TRBV12-5 and TRBJ2-1; a possible D gene is TRBD2 (5 bases). Trimming took off 2 bases at V and 5 bases at J, with 13 bases between the two ends. This CDR3 contains 15 residues. The germline V gene has CDR1 LGHNT and CDR2 FRNRAP. The CDR3 loop reads CASGLIPEGNNEQFF. CDR3 sequence (DNA): TGTGCTAGTGGTTTGATCCCCGAGGGAAACAATGAGCAGTTCTTC.

This clonotype was detected only a few times. The chain has TRBV3-1 and TRBJ1-1, with 7 positions matching TRBD1. The CDR3 runs to 14 residues. CDR1 and CDR2 (germline): LGHDT, YNNKEL (reference sequence). V was pared by 2 bases and J by 8 bases, with 8 bases of the junction left unmatched. The CDR3 DNA follows: TGTGCCAGCAGCCAAAAGGTCGGGACAGTAGAAGCTTTCTTT. It translates to CASSQKVGTVEAFF.

This clonotype was seen a handful of times. V usage is TRBV4-2 and J usage is TRBJ2-1; no clear D gene. V shed 0 bases and J shed 6 bases, with 6 bases lying between them. This CDR3 has 13 amino acids. Germline CDR1 reads LGHNA; CDR2 reads YNFKEQ. This chain's CDR3 is CASSQDWSNEQFF. CDR3 coding DNA: TGTGCCAGCAGCCAAGACTGGAGCAATGAGCAGTTCTTC.

In this sample, this clonotype turned up a few times. The chain recombines TRBV5-6 with TRBJ1-2; perhaps TRBD1 as D (5 bases). Germline values: CDR1 SGHDT, CDR2 YYEEEE. This CDR3 has 14 residues. The V end lost 0 bases, the J end lost 3 bases, and 9 bases lay between the germline ends. This CDR3 reads CASSLAGNDYGYTF. The CDR3 coding sequence is TGTGCCAGCAGCTTGGCAGGGAACGACTATGGCTACACCTTC.

The gene calls are TRBV9 and TRBJ2-1; the D gene is possibly TRBD2 (7 bases). The CDR3 is 11 residues long. Trimming stripped 3 bases from V and 13 bases from J, with 11 bases between. Germline values: CDR1 SGDLS, CDR2 YYNGEE. The CDR3 here is CASSAGGAQFF. CDR3 DNA sequence: TGTGCCAGCAGCGCTGGGGGGGCCCAGTTCTTC.

This sequence joins TRBV12-3 or TRBV12-4 and TRBJ2-7, with D possibly matching TRBD1 (5 bases). Trimming left V 8 bases short and J 3 bases short, with 14 bases between. CDR3 length: 13 amino acids. The CDR3 loop reads CASSWGSDYEQYF. The CDR3 coding sequence is TGTGCCAGCTCCTGGGGCTCCGACTACGAGCAGTACTTC.

This rearrangement joins TRBV15 to TRBJ2-3, with 7 nucleotides matching TRBD1. Germline lookup yields CDR1 LNHNV and CDR2 YYDKDF (reference sequence). The junction had 7 bases not matched to a gene; V was cut back by 0 bases and J by 1 base. The CDR3 totals 17 residues. CDR3 sequence (DNA): TGTGCCACCAGCAGAGATGGGCAGGGGGTTCGCACAGATACGCAGTATTTT. Its translation is CATSRDGQGVRTDTQYF. Looking up the rest from reference TRBV15 and TRBJ2-3 gives the full variable domain: DAMVIQNPRYQVTQFGKPVTLSCSQTLNHNVMYWYQQKSSQAPKLLFHYYDKDFNNEADTPDNFQSRRPNTSFCFLDIRSPGLGDTAMYLCATSRDGQGVRTDTQYFGPGTRLTVL.

This clonotype was observed many times. The V call is TRBV7-9, the J call TRBJ2-1; 10 nucleotides align to TRBD2. Trimming removed 6 bases from V and 0 bases from J; junction bases left unmatched: 5. Germline loops: CDR1 SEHNR, CDR2 FQNEAQ (reference sequence). The CDR3 spans 16 residues. CDR3 loop: CASSPRLAGSYNEQFF. The CDR3 DNA is TGTGCCAGCAGTCCAAGACTAGCGGGCTCCTACAATGAGCAGTTCTTC.

The chain uses TRBV11-2 and TRBJ2-7; TRBD2 matches 8 bases. The CDR3 length is 14 residues. Looked up from germline, CDR1 is SGHAT and CDR2 is FQNNGV. Trimming at V came to 5 bases and at J to 4 bases, leaving 7 bases not matched to a gene. Here the CDR3 DNA reads TGTGCCAGCAGCATCCGGGAGGGCGGGTACGAGCAGTACTTC. Translation gives CASSIREGGYEQYF. The variable domain in full, with the rest retrieved from reference TRBV11-2 and TRBJ2-7, is EAGVAQSPRYKIIEKRQSVAFWCNPISGHATLYWYQQILGQGPKLLIQFQNNGVVDDSQLPKDRFSAERLKGVDSTLKIQPAKLEDSAVYLCASSIREGGYEQYFGPGTRLTVT.

In its sample, this clonotype was seen a few times. The CDR3 DNA reads TGTGCCAGTAGTATACGCAACGGGAGGGAGACAGATACGCAGTATTTT. Protein: CASSIRNGRETDTQYF. This chain connects TRBV19 to TRBJ2-3, with 8 bases fitting TRBD2. J lost 3 bases, V lost 2 bases, and 7 bases had no gene match. The CDR3 sequence is 16 residues long. The germline V gene encodes CDR1 LNHDA and CDR2 SQIVND (reference sequence).

The chain recombines TRBV12-5 with TRBJ2-1; D not certain. V lost 2 bases and J lost 4, with 6 bases in between. The CDR3 runs 13 residues. Germline V gene lookup returns CDR1 LGHNT and CDR2 FRNRAP. The DNA of the CDR3 is TGTGCTAGTGGTTTGTCCGGTTACAATGAGCAGTTCTTC. Translating it yields CASGLSGYNEQFF.

The chain couples TRBV6-2 or TRBV6-3 to TRBJ1-4; D gene uncertain. CDR3 length: 15 amino acids. Between the trimmed V and J ends, which lost 8 bases and 6 bases, there was a span of 19 bases. The germline gives CDR1 MNHEY, CDR2 SVGEGT. CDR3 nucleotides: TGTGCCAGCCGCGATCGGACGGACGGGGATGAAAAACTGTTTTTT. Protein product: CASRDRTDGDEKLFF.

The J gene is TRBJ1-5, the V gene TRBV6-5; no reliable D call. The CDR3 is 16 residues long. V was clipped by 6 bases and J by 4 bases, with 19 bases between them. CDR1 MNHEY and CDR2 SVGAGI come from the germline V gene. CDR3 sequence (DNA): TGTGCCAGCAGCCCCGGATATTTAGTAAGGAATCAGCCCCAGCATTTT. Translating it yields CASSPGYLVRNQPQHF.

This chain uses TRBV18 with TRBJ1-4; weak D call: TRBD1 (6 bases). The length of the CDR3 is 14 residues. The germline V and J ends were trimmed by 8 bases and 3 bases, with 13 bases remaining between them. The germline V gene encodes CDR1 KGHSH and CDR2 LQKENI. The CDR3 sequence: CASTRQASNEKLFF. As DNA, the CDR3 is TGTGCCAGCACAAGACAGGCATCTAATGAAAAACTGTTTTTT. The entire variable domain, with the rest obtained from reference TRBV18 and TRBJ1-4, is as follows: NAGVMQNPRHLVRRRGQEARLRCSPMKGHSHVYWYRQLPEEGLKFMVYLQKENIIDESGMPKERFSAEFPKEGPSILRIQQVVRGDSAAYFCASTRQASNEKLFFGSGTQLSVL.

This clonotype was found a few times. The chain employs TRBV20-1 and TRBJ2-7, with D possibly being TRBD2 (6 bases). The CDR3 runs to 14 residues. The germline V gene encodes CDR1 DFQATT and CDR2 SNEGSKA (reference sequence). V lost 3 bases, J lost 0 bases, and 12 bases lay in between. For the CDR3, the DNA is TGCAGTGCTAGCCGCCGGGACTTCTCCTACGAGCAGTACTTC. This gives the protein CSASRRDFSYEQYF.

This clonotype was seen a few times. The rearrangement links TRBV4-3 to TRBJ2-7; TRBD2 matches at 8 bases. The V segment lost 0 bases and the J segment 3 bases; nucleotides outside the gene matches: 19. This CDR3 contains 20 residues. Per germline, CDR1 LGHNA and CDR2 YSLEER. The CDR3 loop reads CASSQDPGIGGLAGVYEQYF. CDR3 bases: TGCGCCAGCAGCCAAGATCCGGGTATTGGGGGGCTAGCGGGTGTCTACGAGCAGTACTTC.

This rearrangement joins TRBV3-1 to TRBJ1-3, with TRBD1 matching 8 bases. The V and J ends lost 2 bases and 4 bases, in that order; junction bases with no gene match: 7. There are 16 residues in the CDR3. Germline CDR1 reads LGHDT; CDR2 reads YNNKEL (reference sequence). The CDR3: CASSQRLTGAGNTIYF. The CDR3 DNA sequence: TGTGCCAGCAGCCAAAGATTGACAGGGGCGGGAAACACCATATATTTT.

In this sample, this clonotype turned up once. The J gene is TRBJ2-1, the V gene TRBV12-3 or TRBV12-4; D not resolved. Trimming shortened V by 2 bases and J by 6 bases, and 14 bases separated the two germline ends. The CDR3 runs 15 residues. CDR3 DNA: TGTGCCAGCAGTTTAAGCTGGCCCGTTCGCAATGAGCAGTTCTTC. Protein product: CASSLSWPVRNEQFF.

This clonotype was counted between two and nine times. This chain joins TRBV7-3 and TRBJ2-5; TRBD2 agrees at 9 bases. The ends lost 3 bases at V and 3 bases at J; junction bases unmatched: 2. The CDR3 runs 14 residues. Germline V gene sequence: CDR1 SGHTA, CDR2 FQGTGA. CDR3 sequence reads: CASSFSGRKETQYF. In DNA form, the CDR3 reads TGTGCCAGCAGCTTTAGCGGGAGAAAAGAGACCCAGTACTTC.